This T cell receptor beta chain was profiled in a study of CD8 T cells in ankylosing spondylitis. This CDR3 has 14 residues. Trimming removed 5 bases from V and 7 bases from J; junction bases left unmatched: 7. Germline loops: CDR1 PRHDT, CDR2 FYEKMQ (reference sequence). TCRdb re-analysed the 5' RACE reads in MiXCR, keeping a single row per CDR3 protein. The profile covers 300,000 to 400,000 distinct CDR3 sequences, with approximately 22% appearing a single time and 13% taken by the ten largest. The TCR comes from a male donor with ankylosing spondylitis or in good health (not recorded which). The chain uses TRBV13 and TRBJ2-1; 8 bases align to TRBD2. Material for sequencing was blood, either unsorted or a sorted T cell fraction (not recorded which). In nucleotides, the CDR3 is TGTGCCAGCAGCCCGTGGACTAGCAATAATGAGCAGTTCTTC. This codes for CASSPWTSNNEQFF.